The rows below give T cell receptor beta chains drawn from one sample of a study of OX40 agonist ivuxolimab in advanced cancers. Generated by immunoSEQ multiplex PCR, the TCRdb table keeps only in-frame clones and is missing some. This table holds 79,000 or so clones, under 95% found once. This specimen was CD4+ or CD8+ T cells sorted from blood, taken in a trial of the OX40 agonist ivuxolimab. The source is an adult with an advanced solid tumor such as melanoma, head and neck, liver or kidney cancer. CDR3s include the opening cysteine and the closing phenylalanine or tryptophan. Fields, in order: V gene, J gene, D gene, clone size, CDR3 DNA, CDR3 protein. A D gene is named only where the DNA matches it firmly. Where a row states a size, it is once, few, many or the class of an expanded clone; other rows omit it.

>TRBV7-3|TRBJ2-3|-|-
TGTGCCAGCAGCTTAAAAGGGTCAGATACGCAGTATTTT
CASSLKGSDTQYF
>TRBV10-3|TRBJ2-3|TRBD2|-
TGTGCCATCAGCGCTAGCGGGGCCGGAGATACGCAGTATTTT
CAISASGAGDTQYF
>TRBV28|TRBJ2-3|TRBD2|-
TGTGCCAGCAGTTTACCCACCCGGGGGGCAGATACGCAGTATTTT
CASSLPTRGADTQYF
>TRBV6-6|TRBJ2-7|TRBD1|-
TGTGCCAGCAGTGAGCCGGGACAGGGATTCTTCGAGCAGTACTTC
CASSEPGQGFFEQYF
>TRBV30|TRBJ2-5|-|-
TGTGCCCTGATAACTCCGGGCCAAGAGACCCAGTACTTC
CALITPGQETQYF
>TRBV19|TRBJ2-2|-|-
TGTGCCAGTAGTATTTTGGCGAACACCGGGGAGCTGTTTTTT
CASSILANTGELFF
>TRBV18|TRBJ2-5|-|-
TGTGCCAGCTCCAGGGACCTGGCAGAGACCCAGTACTTC
CASSRDLAETQYF
>TRBV5-1|TRBJ2-1|-|-
TGCGCCAGCAGCTTGGTTCCGGAGGCGAGCTCCTACAATGAGCAGTTCTTC
CASSLVPEASSYNEQFF
>TRBV4-3|TRBJ2-2|TRBD2|-
TGCGCCAGCAGCCAAACCACCATCGGGCTAGCGGGCACCGGGGAGCTGTTTTTT
CASSQTTIGLAGTGELFF
>TRBV11-2|TRBJ2-7|TRBD2|once
TGTGCCAGCAGCTTGGGACTAGATCGCTACGAGCAGTACTTC
CASSLGLDRYEQYF
>TRBV19|TRBJ1-1|-|-
TGTGCCAGTAGTACTACAAGTCGCACTGAAGCTTTCTTT
CASSTTSRTEAFF
>TRBV10-3|TRBJ1-5|-|-
TGTGCCATCAGTGAGTATATTGCAGGCAATCAGCCCCAGCATTTT
CAISEYIAGNQPQHF
>TRBV7-2|TRBJ2-7|-|-
TGTGCCAGCAGCTTTGTACAGGGCGTAAGAAACGAGCAGTACTTC
CASSFVQGVRNEQYF
>TRBV4-1|TRBJ2-2|TRBD2|-
TGCGCCAGCTCCCGGCTAGCGGGAGAGATGGCCGGGGAGCTGTTTTTT
CASSRLAGEMAGELFF
>TRBV7-2|TRBJ2-2|TRBD2|-
TGTGCCAGCAGCCCGCTAGCGGGAGGGCCTGGCGGGGAGCTGTTTTTT
CASSPLAGGPGGELFF
>TRBV5-1|TRBJ1-2|TRBD1|-
TGCGCCAGCAGTAGCCAGGGGGCGACCTATGGCTACACCTTC
CASSSQGATYGYTF
>TRBV29-1|TRBJ1-1|TRBD1|-
TGCAGCGTCACAGGGGGCGGCACTGAAGCTTTCTTT
CSVTGGGTEAFF
>TRBV5-1|TRBJ2-7|-|-
TGCGCCAGCGCGACAGATTTGGCCTACGAGCAGTACTTC
CASATDLAYEQYF
>TRBV19|TRBJ1-1|TRBD1|-
TGTGCCAGTAGTATAATGCCGGGACAGGGAGCCCAAGCTTTCTTT
CASSIMPGQGAQAFF
>TRBV5-4|TRBJ2-5|-|-
TGTGCCAGCAGCTTGGGAGGGGAATTCCAAGAGACCCAGTACTTC
CASSLGGEFQETQYF
>TRBV5-1|TRBJ2-6|-|-
TGCGCCAGCAGCTTAACAGTGGGATCTGGGGCCAACGTCCTGACTTTC
CASSLTVGSGANVLTF
>TRBV11-1|TRBJ2-7|-|-
TGTGCCAGCAGCTCACAGGGTGGCGGCGGCTACGAGCAGTACTTC
CASSSQGGGGYEQYF
>TRBV4-3|TRBJ2-7|TRBD1|-
TGCGCCAGCAGCCAAGGTACCTTGGGACAGGGTTACGAGCAGTACTTC
CASSQGTLGQGYEQYF
>TRBV30|TRBJ1-1|-|-
TGTGCCTGGACCCGGACAGCTGAAGCTTTCTTT
CAWTRTAEAFF
>TRBV6-5|TRBJ2-6|-|once
TGTGCCAGCAGCTTCCAGGGTGCTGGGGCCAACGTCCTGACTTTC
CASSFQGAGANVLTF
>TRBV27|TRBJ2-7|TRBD2|once
TGTGCCAGCGGAACTAGCGGACCATTTTACGAGCAGTACTTC
CASGTSGPFYEQYF
>TRBV15|TRBJ2-5|TRBD2|-
TGTGCCACCAGCAGGGCTAGCGGACAAGAGACCCAGTACTTC
CATSRASGQETQYF
>TRBV20-1|TRBJ2-1|TRBD2|-
TGCAGTGCCCCCGGACTAGCGGGAGTAGTCTTC
CSAPGLAGVVF
>TRBV6-1|TRBJ1-5|-|few
TGTGCCAGCAGTGAAATGGGATATCAGCCCCAGCATTTT
CASSEMGYQPQHF
>TRBV2|TRBJ2-3|TRBD1|-
TGTGCCAGCAGTGTTGACAGGGGTAAGGAGTCAGATACGCAGTATTTT
CASSVDRGKESDTQYF
>TRBV28|TRBJ2-7|-|-
TGTGCCAGCAGTCCGGGACATGTTCCCTACGAGCAGTACTTC
CASSPGHVPYEQYF
>TRBV30|TRBJ2-1|-|-
TGTGCCTGGGGCCGGAATACTGAGCAGTTCTTC
CAWGRNTEQFF
>TRBV9|TRBJ2-7|-|-
TGTGCCAGCAGCGTCGAGGCTTCGAGCTCCTACGAGCAGTACTTC
CASSVEASSSYEQYF
>TRBV5-1|TRBJ2-1|TRBD2|-
TGCGCCAGCAAGGACGGGGGGACCTACAATGAGCAGTTCTTC
CASKDGGTYNEQFF
>TRBV28|TRBJ2-5|TRBD2|-
TGTGCCAGCAGCCGCCCAAGCGGGAGGGCCTCAGAGACCCAGTACTTC
CASSRPSGRASETQYF
>TRBV9|TRBJ1-4|-|-
TGTGCCAGCAGCGATCACAGGGAAGGGCCTAATGAAAAACTGTTTTTT
CASSDHREGPNEKLFF
>TRBV5-1|TRBJ2-5|-|-
TGCGCCAGCCGAGAAACGGGGGGCGCGAGCGGAGAGACCCAGTACTTC
CASRETGGASGETQYF
>TRBV10-3|TRBJ2-1|-|-
TGTGCCACTCGAGAGGGCATCTACAATGAGCAGTTCTTC
CATREGIYNEQFF
>TRBV19|TRBJ2-1|TRBD2|-
TGTGCCAGTGGCAGGGAAGCGGGAGTACCCTACAATGAGCAGTTCTTC
CASGREAGVPYNEQFF
>TRBV27|TRBJ2-7|TRBD1|-
TGTGCCAGCAGTTTCTCGGGACAGCGCTACGAGCAGTACTTC
CASSFSGQRYEQYF
>TRBV10-2|TRBJ2-4|-|-
TGCGCCAGCGGAACAGAGAAAAACATTCAGTACTTC
CASGTEKNIQYF
>TRBV7-9|TRBJ1-2|-|few
TGTGCCAGCAGCTTTTCCGCTAACTATGGCTACACCTTC
CASSFSANYGYTF
>TRBV6-1|TRBJ2-2|TRBD2|-
TGTGCCAGCAGTGAGCGTGGAGCGGGAGAAGGCGGGGAGCTGTTTTTT
CASSERGAGEGGELFF
>TRBV6-1|TRBJ2-7|TRBD1|-
TGTGCCAGCACCTCGGGGACAGGACGCTACGAGCAGTACTTC
CASTSGTGRYEQYF
>TRBV1|TRBJ2-1|-|-
TGCACCAGCAGCCTTCGGACCATTAACTACAATGAGCAGTTCTTC
CTSSLRTINYNEQFF
>TRBV6-6|TRBJ2-2|TRBD1|once
TGTGCCAGCAGCCAGATAACAGGGGCCACCGGGGAGCTGTTTTTT
CASSQITGATGELFF
>TRBV5-1|TRBJ2-7|TRBD1|-
TGCGCCAGCAGCTACCTCGGGACAGGGGGTTCCGAGCAGTACTTC
CASSYLGTGGSEQYF
>TRBV27|TRBJ2-1|TRBD2|-
TGTGCCAGCAGTGCGGGACTAGCGATCTACAATGAGCAGTTCTTC
CASSAGLAIYNEQFF
>TRBV11-2|TRBJ1-2|-|once
TGTGCCAGCAGCGGAGCTATGGGCGGCTACACCTTC
CASSGAMGGYTF
>TRBV19|TRBJ2-5|-|-
TGTGCCAGTAGTCAGGGATTCGGTGCGGAGACCCAGTACTTC
CASSQGFGAETQYF
>TRBV5-1|TRBJ2-1|TRBD2|-
TGCGCCAGCAGCTTGGGTAGCGGGAGTCTCAATGAGCAGTTCTTC
CASSLGSGSLNEQFF